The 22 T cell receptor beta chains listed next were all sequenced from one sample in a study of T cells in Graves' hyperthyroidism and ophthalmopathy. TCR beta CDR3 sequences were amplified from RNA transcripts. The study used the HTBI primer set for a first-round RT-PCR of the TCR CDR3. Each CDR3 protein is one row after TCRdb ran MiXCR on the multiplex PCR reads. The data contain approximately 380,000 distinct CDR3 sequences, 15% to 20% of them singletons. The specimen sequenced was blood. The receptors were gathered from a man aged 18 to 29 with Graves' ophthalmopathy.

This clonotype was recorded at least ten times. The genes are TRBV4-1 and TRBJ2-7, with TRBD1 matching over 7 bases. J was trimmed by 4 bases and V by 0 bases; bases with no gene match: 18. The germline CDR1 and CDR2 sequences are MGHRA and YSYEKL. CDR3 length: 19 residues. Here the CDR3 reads CASSQDPLGSTGMVYEQYF. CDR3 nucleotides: TGCGCCAGCAGCCAAGATCCTCTTGGGTCGACAGGGATGGTATACGAGCAGTACTTC.

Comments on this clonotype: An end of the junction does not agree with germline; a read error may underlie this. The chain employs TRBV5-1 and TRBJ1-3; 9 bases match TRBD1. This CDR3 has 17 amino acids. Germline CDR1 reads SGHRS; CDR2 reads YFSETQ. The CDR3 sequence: CASSVTTGTGYGNTIYF. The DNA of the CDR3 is TGTGCCAGCAGCGTCACAACCGGGACAGGGTATGGAAACACCATATATTTT.

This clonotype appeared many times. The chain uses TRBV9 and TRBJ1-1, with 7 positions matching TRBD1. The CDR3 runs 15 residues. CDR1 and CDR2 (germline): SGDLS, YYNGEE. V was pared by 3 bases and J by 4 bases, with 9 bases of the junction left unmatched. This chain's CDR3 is CASSAMTGPITEAFF. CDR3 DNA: TGTGCCAGCAGCGCGATGACAGGGCCGATCACTGAAGCTTTCTTT.

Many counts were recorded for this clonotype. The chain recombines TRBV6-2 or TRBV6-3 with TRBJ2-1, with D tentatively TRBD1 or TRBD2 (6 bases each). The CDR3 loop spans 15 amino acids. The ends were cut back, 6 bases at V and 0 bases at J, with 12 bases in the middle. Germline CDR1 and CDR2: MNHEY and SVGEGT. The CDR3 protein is CASRVRGVSYNEQFF. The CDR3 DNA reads TGTGCCAGCAGGGTGAGGGGGGTCTCCTACAATGAGCAGTTCTTC.

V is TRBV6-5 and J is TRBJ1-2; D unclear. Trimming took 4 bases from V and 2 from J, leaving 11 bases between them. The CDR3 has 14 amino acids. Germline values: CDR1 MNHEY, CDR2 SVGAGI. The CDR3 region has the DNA TGTGCCAGCAGTTCCTCGGACGGAAACTATGGCTACACCTTC. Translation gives CASSSSDGNYGYTF.

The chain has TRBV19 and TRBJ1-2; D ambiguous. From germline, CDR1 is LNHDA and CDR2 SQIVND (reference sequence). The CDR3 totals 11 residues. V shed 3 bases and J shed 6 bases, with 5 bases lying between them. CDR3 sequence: CASSIGNGYTF. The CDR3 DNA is TGTGCCAGTAGTATCGGAAATGGCTACACCTTC.

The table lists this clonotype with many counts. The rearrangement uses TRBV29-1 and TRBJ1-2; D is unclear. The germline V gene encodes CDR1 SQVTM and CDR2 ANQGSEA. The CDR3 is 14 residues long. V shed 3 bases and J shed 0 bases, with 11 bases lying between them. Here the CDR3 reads CSVDEGRANYGYTF. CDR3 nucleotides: TGCAGCGTTGACGAGGGTCGGGCTAACTATGGCTACACCTTC. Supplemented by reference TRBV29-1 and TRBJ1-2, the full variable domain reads SAVISQKPSRDICQRGTSLTIQCQVDSQVTMMFWYRQQPGQSLTLIATANQGSEATYESGFVIDKFPISRPNLTFSTLTVSNMSPEDSSIYLCSVDEGRANYGYTFGSGTRLTVV.

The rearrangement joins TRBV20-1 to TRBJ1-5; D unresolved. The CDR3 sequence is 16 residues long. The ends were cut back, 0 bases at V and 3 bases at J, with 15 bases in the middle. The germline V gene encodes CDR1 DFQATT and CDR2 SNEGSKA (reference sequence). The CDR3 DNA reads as TGCAGTGCTAGAGATGTCCTCACCGGGGACAATCAGCCCCAGCATTTT. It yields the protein CSARDVLTGDNQPQHF.

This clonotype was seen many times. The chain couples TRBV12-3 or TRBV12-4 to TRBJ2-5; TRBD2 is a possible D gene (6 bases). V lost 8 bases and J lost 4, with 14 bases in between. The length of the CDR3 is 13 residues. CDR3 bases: TGTGCCAGCCAGGAGGGGATGGGAGAGACCCAGTACTTC. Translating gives CASQEGMGETQYF.

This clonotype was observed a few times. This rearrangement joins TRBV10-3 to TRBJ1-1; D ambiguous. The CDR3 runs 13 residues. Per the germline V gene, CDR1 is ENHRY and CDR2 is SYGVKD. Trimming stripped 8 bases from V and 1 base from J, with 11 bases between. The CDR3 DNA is TGTGCCATCTCCGGCAGGCCGAACACTGAAGCTTTCTTT. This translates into CAISGRPNTEAFF.

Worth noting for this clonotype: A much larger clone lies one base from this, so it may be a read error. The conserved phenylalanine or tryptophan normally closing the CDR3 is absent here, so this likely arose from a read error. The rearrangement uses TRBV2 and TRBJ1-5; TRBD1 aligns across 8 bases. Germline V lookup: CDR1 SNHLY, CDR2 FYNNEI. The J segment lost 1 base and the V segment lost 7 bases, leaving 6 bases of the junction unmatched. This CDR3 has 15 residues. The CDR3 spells CASNLQGGSNQPQHL. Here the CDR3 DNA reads TGTGCCAGCAACCTACAGGGGGGGAGCAATCAGCCCCAGCATTTG.

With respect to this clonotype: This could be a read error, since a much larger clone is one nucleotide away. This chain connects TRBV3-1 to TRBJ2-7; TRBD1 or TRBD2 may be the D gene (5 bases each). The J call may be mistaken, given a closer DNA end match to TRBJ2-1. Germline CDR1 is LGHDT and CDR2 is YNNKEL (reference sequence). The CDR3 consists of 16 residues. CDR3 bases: TGTGCCAGCAGCCAAGGACCGGGACCGACATCCTACGAGCAGTTCTTC. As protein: CASSQGPGPTSYEQFF.

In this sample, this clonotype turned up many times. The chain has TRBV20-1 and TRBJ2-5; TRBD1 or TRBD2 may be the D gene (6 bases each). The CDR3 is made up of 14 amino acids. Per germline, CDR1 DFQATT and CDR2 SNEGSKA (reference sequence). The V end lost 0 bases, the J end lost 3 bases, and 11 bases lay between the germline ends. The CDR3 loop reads CSARDTGGEETQYF. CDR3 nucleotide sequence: TGCAGTGCTAGAGATACCGGGGGCGAAGAGACCCAGTACTTC.

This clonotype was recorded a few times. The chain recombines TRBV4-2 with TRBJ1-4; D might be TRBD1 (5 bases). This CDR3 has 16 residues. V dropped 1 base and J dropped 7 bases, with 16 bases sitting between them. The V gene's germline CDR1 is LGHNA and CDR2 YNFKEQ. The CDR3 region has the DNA TGTGCCAGCAGCCAAGGGCAGGGTTATTCGCGTGAAAAACTGTTTTTT. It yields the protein CASSQGQGYSREKLFF.

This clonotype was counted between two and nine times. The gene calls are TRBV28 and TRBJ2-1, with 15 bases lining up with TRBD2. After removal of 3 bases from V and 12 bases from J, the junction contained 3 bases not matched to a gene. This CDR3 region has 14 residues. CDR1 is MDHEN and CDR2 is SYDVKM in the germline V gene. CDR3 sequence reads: CASSFPGLAGGQFF. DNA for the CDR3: TGTGCCAGCAGTTTCCCGGGACTAGCGGGGGGGCAGTTCTTC.

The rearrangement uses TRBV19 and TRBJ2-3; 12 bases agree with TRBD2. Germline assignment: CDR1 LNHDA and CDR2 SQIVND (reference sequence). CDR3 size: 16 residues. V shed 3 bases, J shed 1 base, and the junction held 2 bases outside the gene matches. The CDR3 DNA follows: TGTGCCAGTAGTATTTGGACTAGCGGGGGCACAGATACGCAGTATTTT. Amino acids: CASSIWTSGGTDTQYF.

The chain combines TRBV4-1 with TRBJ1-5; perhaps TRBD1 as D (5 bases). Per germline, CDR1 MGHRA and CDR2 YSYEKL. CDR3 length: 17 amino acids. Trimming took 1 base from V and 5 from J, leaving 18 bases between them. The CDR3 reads CASSQVGTARGDQPQHF. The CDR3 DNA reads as TGCGCCAGCAGCCAAGTAGGTACAGCCCGAGGGGATCAGCCCCAGCATTTT.

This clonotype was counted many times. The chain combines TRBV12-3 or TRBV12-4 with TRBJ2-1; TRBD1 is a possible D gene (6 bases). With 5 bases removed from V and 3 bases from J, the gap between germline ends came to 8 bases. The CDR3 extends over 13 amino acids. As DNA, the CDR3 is TGTGCCAGCAGTGAGGACAGCTACAATGAGCAGTTCTTC. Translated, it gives CASSEDSYNEQFF.

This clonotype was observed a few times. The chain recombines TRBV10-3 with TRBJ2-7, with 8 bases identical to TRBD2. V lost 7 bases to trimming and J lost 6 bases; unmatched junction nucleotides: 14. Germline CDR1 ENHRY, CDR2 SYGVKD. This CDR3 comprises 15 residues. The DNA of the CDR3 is TGTGCCATCACCCGGGAGGGCCACCAAGGAGGCGAGCAGTACTTC. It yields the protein CAITREGHQGGEQYF.

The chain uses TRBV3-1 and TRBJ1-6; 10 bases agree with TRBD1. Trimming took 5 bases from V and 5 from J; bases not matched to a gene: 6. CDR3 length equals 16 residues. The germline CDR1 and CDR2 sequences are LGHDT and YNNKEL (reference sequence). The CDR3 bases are TGTGCCAGCAGCACCCGGACAGGGGGGCATAATTCACCCCTCCACTTT. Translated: CASSTRTGGHNSPLHF. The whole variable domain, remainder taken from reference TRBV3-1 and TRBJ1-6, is DTAVSQTPKYLVTQMGNDKSIKCEQNLGHDTMYWYKQDSKKFLKIMFSYNNKELIINETVPNRFSPKSPDKAHLNLHINSLELGDSAVYFCASSTRTGGHNSPLHFGNGTRLTVT.

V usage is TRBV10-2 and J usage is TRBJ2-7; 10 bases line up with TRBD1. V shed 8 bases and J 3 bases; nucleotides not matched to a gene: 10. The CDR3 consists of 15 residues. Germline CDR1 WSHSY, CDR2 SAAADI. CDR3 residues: CASVNPTGGYYEQYF. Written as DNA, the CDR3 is TGCGCCAGCGTCAACCCGACAGGGGGCTACTACGAGCAGTACTTC.

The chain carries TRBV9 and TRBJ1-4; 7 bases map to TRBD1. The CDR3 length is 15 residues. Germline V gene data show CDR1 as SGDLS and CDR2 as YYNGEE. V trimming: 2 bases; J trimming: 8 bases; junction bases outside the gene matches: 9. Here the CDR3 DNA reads TGTGCCAGCAGCGTCGGGGAGGGGGCGCGAGAAAAACTGTTTTTT. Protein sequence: CASSVGEGAREKLFF.